These 5 T cell receptor beta chains share one sample of origin, sequenced in a study of T cell responses to AZD1222 COVID-19 vaccine. The assay was immunoSEQ multiplex PCR, and TCRdb's table has in-frame clones only and misses some. The top ten clones hold roughly 1.7% of a sample with about 140,000 clones, 80% to 90% of them seen once. The sample consisted of peripheral blood, taken on day 0 of AZD1222 vaccination. Receptors were obtained from an adult in good health.

The chain carries TRBV3-1 (or the pseudogene TRBV3-2) and TRBJ1-3; D not resolved. V gave up 3 bases and J gave up 0 bases, with 9 bases separating them. Germline V CDR1 and CDR2: LGHDT, YNNKEL (reference sequence). This CDR3 contains 15 residues. In DNA form, the CDR3 reads TGTGCCAGCAGCCATACAGCCTCCTCTGGAAACACCATATATTTT. It translates to CASSHTASSGNTIYF.

This clone was counted between two and nine times. The chain couples TRBV6-5 to TRBJ1-2; D not resolved. There are 15 residues in the CDR3. Germline CDR1 is MNHEY and CDR2 is SVGAGI. Trimming shortened V by 6 bases and J by 0 bases, and 14 bases separated the two germline ends. This CDR3 is CASSQTWAANYGYTF. CDR3 bases: TGTGCCAGCAGCCAGACCTGGGCGGCTAACTATGGCTACACCTTC.

V and J are TRBV5-1 and TRBJ1-4, with D possibly TRBD1 on 5 matching bases. V lost 3 bases and J 8 bases, leaving 17 bases between the germline ends. Germline CDR1 reads SGHRS; CDR2 reads YFSETQ. The CDR3 sequence is 15 residues long. Here the CDR3 DNA reads TGCGCCAGCAGCTCGGGGGACCGAGAGATGGAAAAACTGTTTTTT. It is translated as CASSSGDREMEKLFF.

This clone came up once. This sequence joins TRBV18 and TRBJ2-7; TRBD1 matches at 8 bases. V was pared by 6 bases and J by 2 bases, with 6 bases of the junction left unmatched. CDR1 KGHSH and CDR2 LQKENI come from the germline V gene. This CDR3 spans 14 amino acids. The CDR3 region has the DNA TGTGCCAGCTCGCAAGGACAGGGCGCCTACGAGCAGTACTTC. This encodes CASSQGQGAYEQYF.

The chain employs TRBV5-4 and TRBJ2-5; a possible D gene is TRBD1 (5 bases). Germline V gene sequence: CDR1 SGHNT, CDR2 YYREEE (reference sequence). V lost 2 bases and J lost 5, with 13 bases in between. CDR3 length: 14 amino acids. The CDR3, as DNA: TGTGCCAGCAGCTTTTCTCCAGGGTCCGAGACCCAGTACTTC. The encoded protein is CASSFSPGSETQYF.